The 20 T cell receptor beta chains presented below share a single source sample, sequenced in a study of shared clonotypes between healthy human individuals. Here immunoSEQ multiplex PCR was the method, and the copy in TCRdb shows in-frame clones only, minus some. Seen here are some 2,000,000 clones, 85% to 95% observed once, and the top ten hold under 0.15%. The specimen was naive CD4+ T cells sorted from blood. Subset meaning: CD45RA+ positively selected. All receptors derive from a man aged 18 to 30 in good health.

V and J are TRBV28 and TRBJ2-2, with no clear D. Germline assignment: CDR1 MDHEN and CDR2 SYDVKM. V was cut by 6 bases and J by 5 bases, with 10 bases left in between. The CDR3 loop spans 13 amino acids. CDR3 sequence reads: CASSAPGTGELFF. The DNA for the CDR3 is TGTGCCAGCAGCGCTCCCGGGACCGGGGAGCTGTTTTTT.

The chain combines TRBV5-1 with TRBJ2-4; D uncertain. The CDR3 spans 16 residues. V was shortened by 2 bases and J by 0 bases, with 12 bases between the two germline ends. The V gene's germline CDR1 is SGHRS and CDR2 YFSETQ. In nucleotides, the CDR3 is TGCGCCAGCAGCTTCTCCACGCCCGGAGCCAAAAACATTCAGTACTTC. Protein sequence: CASSFSTPGAKNIQYF.

The chain carries TRBV11-1 and TRBJ2-1; tentatively, D is TRBD1 or TRBD2 (5 bases each). V shed 5 bases and J shed 3 bases, with 17 bases lying between them. This CDR3 region has 16 residues. CDR1 and CDR2 from the germline V gene are SGHAT and FQDESV (reference sequence). The DNA of the CDR3 is TGTGCCAGCAGCCCGGTGGGGGAACCTCGCTACAATGAGCAGTTCTTC. This translates into CASSPVGEPRYNEQFF.

The chain combines TRBV11-2 with TRBJ2-1, with D perhaps TRBD1 (5 bases). V was clipped by 5 bases and J by 8 bases, with 19 bases between them. Germline V gives CDR1 SGHAT, CDR2 FQNNGV. This CDR3 is built from 15 residues. The CDR3 loop is CASSPISGWVYEQFF. CDR3 coding DNA: TGTGCCAGCAGCCCTATCTCAGGGTGGGTCTATGAGCAGTTCTTC. The entire variable domain, with the rest obtained from reference TRBV11-2 and TRBJ2-1, is as follows: EAGVAQSPRYKIIEKRQSVAFWCNPISGHATLYWYQQILGQGPKLLIQFQNNGVVDDSQLPKDRFSAERLKGVDSTLKIQPAKLEDSAVYLCASSPISGWVYEQFFGPGTRLTVL.

The rearrangement joins TRBV11-2 to TRBJ2-4, with D unclear. This CDR3 region has 15 residues. Trimming left V 0 bases short and J 0 bases short, with 6 bases between. The germline CDR1 and CDR2 sequences are SGHAT and FQNNGV. The CDR3 sequence: CASSLEALAKNIQYF. The CDR3 nucleotides are TGTGCCAGCAGCTTAGAGGCCCTAGCCAAAAACATTCAGTACTTC.

V and J are TRBV10-2 and TRBJ1-6, with D tentatively TRBD1 (6 bases). Germline CDR1 reads WSHSY; CDR2 reads SAAADI. The CDR3 sequence is 13 residues long. V lost 4 bases and J lost 8, with 9 bases in between. The CDR3 protein is CASSGQGYSPLHF. Written as DNA, the CDR3 is TGCGCCAGCAGTGGGCAGGGGTATTCACCCCTCCACTTT.

The chain employs TRBV5-1 and TRBJ1-3; D uncertain. CDR3 length: 14 residues. V dropped 3 bases and J dropped 3 bases, with 10 bases sitting between them. Germline assignment: CDR1 SGHRS and CDR2 YFSETQ. The CDR3 loop is CASSSDTSGNTIYF. For the CDR3, the DNA is TGCGCCAGCAGCTCTGACACCAGTGGAAACACCATATATTTT.

On this clone: Other DNA sequences in this specimen translate into the identical CDR3. V gene TRBV18 combines with J gene TRBJ1-2; 11 nucleotides agree with TRBD1. The CDR3 loop spans 15 amino acids. Germline trimming cut 3 bases from V and 5 bases from J; bases unmatched to any gene: 5. Germline CDR1 KGHSH, CDR2 LQKENI. The CDR3 DNA reads as TGTGCCAGCTCACCCCCGGGACAGGGGGTTTATGGCTACACCTTC. Amino acid sequence: CASSPPGQGVYGYTF. The full variable domain, in which reference TRBV18 and TRBJ1-2 provide the parts outside the CDR3, is NAGVMQNPRHLVRRRGQEARLRCSPMKGHSHVYWYRQLPEEGLKFMVYLQKENIIDESGMPKERFSAEFPKEGPSILRIQQVVRGDSAAYFCASSPPGQGVYGYTFGSGTRLTVV.

On this clone: Other nucleotide sequences from this sample produce the same CDR3. The genes are TRBV5-1 and TRBJ2-5; D not resolved. Trimming shortened V by 3 bases and J by 1 base, and 7 bases separated the two germline ends. The germline CDR1 and CDR2 sequences are SGHRS and YFSETQ. This CDR3 region has 13 residues. CDR3 loop: CASSSTGQETQYF. CDR3 nucleotides: TGCGCCAGCAGCTCGACGGGCCAAGAGACCCAGTACTTC.

The genes are TRBV5-4 and TRBJ2-1, with D unresolved. The germline V gene encodes CDR1 SGHNT and CDR2 YYREEE (reference sequence). The CDR3 is made up of 14 amino acids. V was cut by 3 bases and J by 1 base, with 8 bases left in between. The CDR3 here is CASSYGRSYNEQFF. CDR3 nucleotide sequence: TGTGCCAGCAGCTACGGACGGTCCTACAATGAGCAGTTCTTC.

The chain has TRBV7-8 and TRBJ2-6; 11 bases line up with TRBD1. Germline-derived CDR1 and CDR2 are SGHVS and FQNEAQ. V dropped 5 bases and J dropped 1; count of bases not matched to a gene: 4. The length of the CDR3 is 17 residues. The CDR3 sequence is CASSGGQGASGANVLTF. The CDR3 bases are TGTGCCAGCAGCGGCGGACAGGGGGCTTCTGGGGCCAACGTCCTGACTTTC.

The V gene is TRBV5-1, the J gene TRBJ1-1; D unresolved. Trimming took 1 base from V and 4 from J, leaving 17 bases between them. Looked up from germline, CDR1 is SGHRS and CDR2 is YFSETQ. This CDR3 has 16 amino acids. The CDR3 loop reads CASSLNSAGSGTEAFF. CDR3 in DNA: TGCGCCAGCAGCTTGAATTCTGCGGGGTCTGGCACTGAAGCTTTCTTT.

J is TRBJ1-1 and V is TRBV6-6; possible D gene TRBD1, 6 bases. The V gene's germline CDR1 is MNHNY and CDR2 SVGAGI (reference sequence). CDR3 length: 15 residues. Between the trimmed V and J ends, which lost 6 bases and 4 bases, there was a span of 18 bases. The CDR3 reads CASRRQQGKGTEAFF. CDR3 DNA sequence: TGTGCCAGCAGGAGACAACAGGGAAAAGGCACTGAAGCTTTCTTT.

V and J are TRBV6-6 and TRBJ2-7, with TRBD1 matching over 7 bases. The CDR3 length is 14 residues. J was trimmed by 1 base and V by 6 bases; bases with no gene match: 6. The germline gives CDR1 MNHNY, CDR2 SVGAGI (reference sequence). CDR3 amino acids: CASSLQGSSYEQYF. The CDR3 region has the DNA TGTGCCAGCAGCTTACAGGGGTCATCCTACGAGCAGTACTTC.

V usage is TRBV27 and J usage is TRBJ2-5; 12 bases agree with TRBD1. V trimming: 8 bases; J trimming: 5 bases; junction bases outside the gene matches: 12. CDR3 length equals 16 residues. Germline CDR1 is MNHEY and CDR2 is SMNVEV (reference sequence). The chain's CDR3 is CASHSGTGGGKETQYF. The CDR3 nucleotides are TGTGCCAGCCACTCCGGGACAGGGGGCGGGAAGGAGACCCAGTACTTC.

The V gene is TRBV9, the J gene TRBJ2-7; D is ambiguous. Trimming removed 4 bases at V and 0 bases at J, with 5 bases between. Germline loops: CDR1 SGDLS, CDR2 YYNGEE. This CDR3 is 12 amino acids long. The CDR3 nucleotides are TGTGCCAGCAGCCGAAACTCCTACGAGCAGTACTTC. Translation: CASSRNSYEQYF.

The chain carries TRBV9 and TRBJ2-5, with 7 bases matching TRBD1. This CDR3 spans 14 amino acids. The germline gives CDR1 SGDLS, CDR2 YYNGEE. V shed 5 bases, J shed 5 bases, and the junction held 9 bases outside the gene matches. The chain's CDR3 is CASRPEGAWETQYF. CDR3 DNA sequence: TGTGCCAGCAGACCTGAGGGGGCATGGGAGACCCAGTACTTC. The whole variable domain, filled in from reference TRBV9 and TRBJ2-5, reads DSGVTQTPKHLITATGQRVTLRCSPRSGDLSVYWYQQSLDQGLQFLIQYYNGEERAKGNILERFSAQQFPDLHSELNLSSLELGDSALYFCASRPEGAWETQYFGPGTRLLVL.

The V gene is TRBV11-2, the J gene TRBJ2-3; possible D gene TRBD2, 5 bases. Germline V gene lookup returns CDR1 SGHAT and CDR2 FQNNGV. There are 16 residues in the CDR3. The V and J ends lost 0 bases and 4 bases respectively, with 14 bases between them. The CDR3 nucleotides read TGTGCCAGCAGCTTAGAGGTTGGCGGGTGGCCAGATACGCAGTATTTT. Protein sequence: CASSLEVGGWPDTQYF.

In the case of this clone: Additional DNA sequences in this sample encode the identical CDR3. V is TRBV19 and J is TRBJ1-3; D is unclear. CDR3 length: 12 residues. Germline CDR1 is LNHDA and CDR2 is SQIVND (reference sequence). V was clipped by 0 bases and J by 7 bases, with 4 bases between them. DNA for the CDR3: TGTGCCAGTAGTATAGAGGGGAACACCATATATTTT. It translates to CASSIEGNTIYF. Based on the CDR3 plus reference TRBV19 and TRBJ1-3, the full variable domain is DGGITQSPKYLFRKEGQNVTLSCEQNLNHDAMYWYRQDPGQGLRLIYYSQIVNDFQKGDIAEGYSVSREKKESFPLTVTSAQKNPTAFYLCASSIEGNTIYFGEGSWLTVV.

In nucleotides, the CDR3 is TGTGCCAGCAGGCCTAGCGGGGGAACCACAGATACGCAGTATTTT. Translating it yields CASRPSGGTTDTQYF. The chain employs TRBV6-6 and TRBJ2-3; 10 bases match TRBD2. Germline V gene lookup returns CDR1 MNHNY and CDR2 SVGAGI (reference sequence). With V trimmed by 6 bases and J by 2 bases, 5 bases remained unmatched. The CDR3 extends over 15 amino acids.